Listed here are 3 T cell receptor beta chains from one sample, sequenced in a study of blood T cells in healthy people across ages. It was with a sample-barcoded 5' primer and a J-beta primer mix that a second PCR of roughly 7 to 12 cycles was run. TCRdb re-derived calls from the 5' RACE reads in MiXCR, one entry per CDR3 protein. Here the sample spans roughly 1.7 million distinct CDR3 sequences, 30% to 35% being singletons. Sequences were obtained from blood. All receptors come from a woman aged 30 to 39 in good health.

In this sample, this clonotype turned up a few times. CDR3 region: CASSQDRGPGYTF. The CDR3 DNA follows: TGTGCCAGCAGCCAGGACAGGGGGCCTGGCTACACCTTC. The rearrangement joins TRBV14 to TRBJ1-2, with TRBD1 matching over 11 bases. Trimming at V came to 3 bases and at J to 7 bases, leaving 1 base not matched to a gene. The CDR3 covers 13 residues. The germline V gene encodes CDR1 SGHDN and CDR2 FVKESK. Based on the CDR3 plus reference TRBV14 and TRBJ1-2, the full variable domain is EAGVTQFPSHSVIEKGQTVTLRCDPISGHDNLYWYRRVMGKEIKFLLHFVKESKQDESGMPNNRFLAERTGGTYSTLKVQPAELEDSGVYFCASSQDRGPGYTFGSGTRLTVV.

This clonotype came up a few times. The V and J genes are TRBV28 and TRBJ2-7; D tentatively reads TRBD1 or TRBD2 (6 bases each). CDR1 and CDR2 from the germline V gene are MDHEN and SYDVKM. V was shortened by 6 bases and J by 0 bases, with 15 bases between the two germline ends. The CDR3 sequence is 15 residues long. The DNA for the CDR3 is TGTGCCAGCAGCATGGGGGGACAAACCTCCTACGAGCAGTACTTC. Its protein is CASSMGGQTSYEQYF.

Concerning this clonotype itself: Sequence at one end of the junction differs from germline and may be a read error. This chain joins TRBV5-1 and TRBJ2-3; TRBD2 matches 14 bases. CDR1 and CDR2 (germline): SGHRS, YFSETQ. The CDR3 is made up of 19 amino acids. CDR3 coding DNA: TGCACCAGCAGCTTGGGACTAGCGGGAGAGCTACCTAGCACAGATACGCAGTATTTT. This codes for CTSSLGLAGELPSTDTQYF.